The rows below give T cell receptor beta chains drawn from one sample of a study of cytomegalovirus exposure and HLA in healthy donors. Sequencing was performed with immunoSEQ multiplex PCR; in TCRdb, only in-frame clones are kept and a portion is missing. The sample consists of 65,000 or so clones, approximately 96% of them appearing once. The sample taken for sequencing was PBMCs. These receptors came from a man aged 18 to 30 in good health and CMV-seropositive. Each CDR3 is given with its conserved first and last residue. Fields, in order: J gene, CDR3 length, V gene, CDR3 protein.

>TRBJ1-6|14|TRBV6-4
CASSVGGDNSPLHF
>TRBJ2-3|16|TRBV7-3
CASSLTGIARTDTQYF
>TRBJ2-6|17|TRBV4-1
CASTVQGTRSGANVLTF
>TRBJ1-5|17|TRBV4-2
CASSRVQGNGVDQPQHF
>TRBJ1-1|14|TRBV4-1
CASSQPSGNTEAFF
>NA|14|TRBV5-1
CASSLAGSSYEQYF
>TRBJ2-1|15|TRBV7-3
CASSRDSVFNDEQFF
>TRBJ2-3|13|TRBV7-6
CASSLIRTDTQYF
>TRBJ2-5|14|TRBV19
CASSRGGVRETQYF
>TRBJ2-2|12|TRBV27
CASSTNTGELFF
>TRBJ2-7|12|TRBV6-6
CASSHGGYEQYF
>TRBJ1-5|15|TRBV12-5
CASGTGQGDGQPQHF
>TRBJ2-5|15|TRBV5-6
CASSLVETSRETQYF